What follows are 13 T cell receptor beta chains derived from one specimen sequenced in a study of T cell repertoires in cytomegalovirus infection. MiXCR, run by TCRdb on the reads, gives a single entry per CDR3 protein. The sample includes 200,000 to 300,000 distinct CDR3 sequences, roughly an eighth of them seen just once. The sequenced sample was PBMCs. The receptor source for this set is a human donor in good health (CMV status not recorded). Some clones in this sample may be carry-over from other donors' samples.

This clonotype was found many times. The chain has TRBV4-1 and TRBJ1-1; D is perhaps TRBD1 (6 bases). Germline assignment: CDR1 MGHRA and CDR2 YSYEKL. This CDR3 region has 16 residues. Deletions cut 4 bases from V and 4 bases from J, with 19 bases between. The CDR3 loop is CASSLTQLGGSTEAFF. In DNA form, the CDR3 reads TGCGCCAGCAGCCTCACGCAGCTAGGGGGAAGCACTGAAGCTTTCTTT.

The CDR3 sequence is CASSQATLAHNEQFF. The CDR3 DNA sequence: TGTGCCAGTAGCCAAGCGACCCTTGCCCACAATGAGCAGTTCTTC. The chain employs TRBV19 and TRBJ2-1; D is undetermined. CDR1 and CDR2 (germline): LNHDA, SQIVND (reference sequence). Trimming stripped 6 bases from V and 5 bases from J, with 17 bases between. CDR3 length: 15 amino acids.

This clonotype was seen a few times. V usage is TRBV6-4 and J usage is TRBJ2-1, with a weak D call TRBD1 (6 bases). CDR1 is MRHNA and CDR2 is SNTAGT in the germline V gene. Trimming took off 6 bases at V and 3 bases at J, with 15 bases between the two ends. The CDR3 spans 15 residues. The CDR3, as DNA: TGTGCCAGCAGCCCCAGACAGGTTAGCTACAATGAGCAGTTCTTC. This encodes CASSPRQVSYNEQFF.

This clonotype was picked up a small number of times. V usage is TRBV7-2 and J usage is TRBJ1-5; 7 nucleotides line up with TRBD1. The germline V gene encodes CDR1 SGHTA and CDR2 FQGNSA. There are 15 residues in the CDR3. V trimming: 1 base; J trimming: 6 bases; junction bases outside the gene matches: 6. CDR3 in amino acids: CASSLVVGQRQPQHF. Written as DNA, the CDR3 is TGTGCCAGCAGCTTAGTTGTGGGACAGCGTCAGCCCCAGCATTTT.

V gene TRBV29-1 combines with J gene TRBJ2-5, with 12 bases lining up with TRBD1. Germline CDR1 and CDR2: SQVTM and ANQGSEA. V shed 6 bases and J 5 bases; nucleotides not matched to a gene: 10. CDR3 length: 15 residues. CDR3 sequence: CSVGGGTGGYETQYF. CDR3 coding DNA: TGCAGCGTCGGAGGGGGGACAGGGGGCTATGAGACCCAGTACTTC. Together with reference TRBV29-1 and TRBJ2-5, the CDR3 gives the full variable domain: SAVISQKPSRDICQRGTSLTIQCQVDSQVTMMFWYRQQPGQSLTLIATANQGSEATYESGFVIDKFPISRPNLTFSTLTVSNMSPEDSSIYLCSVGGGTGGYETQYFGPGTRLLVL.

Comment on this clonotype: A much larger clone lies a single base off, so this may be a read error. The chain employs TRBV6-2 or TRBV6-3 and TRBJ2-7; D might be TRBD1 (6 bases). CDR1 and CDR2 from the germline V gene are MNHEY and SVGEGT. This CDR3 contains 14 residues. The CDR3, as DNA: TGTGCCGGCAGTTCCGCGGACAGTTCCTACGAGCAGTACTTC. Its translation is CAGSSADSSYEQYF.

This clonotype was detected only a few times. The chain recombines TRBV3-1 with TRBJ2-7, with 8 nucleotides matching TRBD1. CDR3 length: 15 amino acids. Germline-derived CDR1 and CDR2 are LGHDT and YNNKEL (reference sequence). With V trimmed by 3 bases and J by 5 bases, 9 bases remained unmatched. CDR3 DNA sequence: TGTGCCAGCAGCCATAGGGGACAGGACGTGAACGAGCAGTACTTC. Residues: CASSHRGQDVNEQYF.

This clonotype was seen many times. The chain uses TRBV7-9 and TRBJ1-1; unclear D gene. Germline V lookup: CDR1 SEHNR, CDR2 FQNEAQ (reference sequence). The CDR3 spans 13 residues. V was pared by 8 bases and J by 6 bases, with 16 bases between. In DNA, the CDR3 is TGTGCCAGCCGATCCCCCGCATTGGCTGAAGCTTTCTTT. Its translation is CASRSPALAEAFF. The variable domain in full, completed from reference TRBV7-9 and TRBJ1-1, reads DTGVSQNPRHKITKRGQNVTFRCDPISEHNRLYWYRQTLGQGPEFLTYFQNEAQLEKSRLLSDRFSAERPKGSFSTLEIQRTEQGDSAMYLCASRSPALAEAFFGQGTRLTVV.

This clonotype has a count of ten or more. The chain recombines TRBV7-2 with TRBJ2-7; 8 bases map to TRBD2. Germline CDR1 and CDR2: SGHTA and FQGNSA. The CDR3 contains 16 residues. V gave up 5 bases and J gave up 4 bases; unmatched junction bases: 13. The CDR3 DNA is TGTGCCAGCAGCCCGGGGGGGGAACGGGCTTATTACGAGCAGTACTTC. This translates into CASSPGGERAYYEQYF. Drawing the rest from reference TRBV7-2 and TRBJ2-7, the complete variable domain is GAGVSQSPSNKVTEKGKDVELRCDPISGHTALYWYRQSLGQGLEFLIYFQGNSAPDKSGLPSDRFSAERTGGSVSTLTIQRTQQEDSAVYLCASSPGGERAYYEQYFGPGTRLTVT.

This clonotype was detected only a few times. The chain recombines TRBV14 with TRBJ2-7; D is uncertain. V was clipped by 1 base and J by 5 bases, with 6 bases between them. This CDR3 is built from 12 residues. CDR1 and CDR2 from the germline V gene are SGHDN and FVKESK. In DNA, the CDR3 is TGTGCCAGCAGCCAAGGACCACACGAGCAGTACTTC. Amino acid sequence: CASSQGPHEQYF.

This clonotype was counted ten times or more. The chain joins TRBV6-5 to TRBJ2-7; TRBD1 agrees at 10 bases. Germline V CDR1 and CDR2: MNHEY, SVGAGI. The V gene end was trimmed by 2 bases and the J gene end by 5 bases; junction bases not matched to a gene: 6. The CDR3 covers 15 residues. In DNA form, the CDR3 reads TGTGCCAGCAGTTACGGGGGGACAGGGGTGGACGAGCAGTACTTC. Residues: CASSYGGTGVDEQYF.

The genes are TRBV7-3 and TRBJ2-5; unclear D gene. Per germline, CDR1 SGHTA and CDR2 FQGTGA. The CDR3 extends over 12 amino acids. Between the trimmed V and J ends, which lost 5 bases and 5 bases, there was a span of 9 bases. This chain's CDR3 is CASSQNTETQYF. The DNA for the CDR3 is TGTGCCAGCAGCCAAAACACGGAGACCCAGTACTTC.

This clonotype has a handful of counts. J is TRBJ2-1 and V is TRBV7-3, with 7 bases fitting TRBD1. The CDR3 extends over 13 amino acids. In germline, CDR1 is SGHTA, CDR2 FQGTGA. Trimming took 5 bases from V and 6 from J; bases not matched to a gene: 4. CDR3 DNA sequence: TGTGCCAGCAGCACGACAGGGACCAATGAGCAGTTCTTC. This gives the protein CASSTTGTNEQFF.